This TCR beta chain is drawn from a study of tumor-infiltrating lymphocytes in primary liver carcinoma. Points from the study as a whole: Tumors had a significantly higher top-250-clone fraction than blood (p = 0.039).

Germline CDR1 is SGHAT and CDR2 is FQNNGV. CDR3 length: 17 amino acids. Using a constant-region primer together with ProtoScript II reverse transcriptase, TCR beta cDNA was made from 500 ng of total RNA. Sequencing libraries for TCR beta derived from three nested multiplex PCR rounds that used slightly modified ARM-PCR. For around 9 cycles apiece, the opening two PCR rounds ran with TRBV1-TRBV30 forward primers and a C-beta reverse primer. One entry per CDR3 protein results from TCRdb running MiXCR on the multiplex PCR reads. The sample includes about 310,000 distinct CDR3 sequences, about three fifths of them seen just once. Remarks on this clonotype: What it recognizes is unknown. The germline gene is not matched at one end of the junction; a read error may be the cause.

RNA was extracted from whole blood without cell sorting, alongside germline DNA. Before any surgery took place, 3.5 to 5 milliliters of peripheral blood were collected. Sequenced material: peripheral blood. The source of this sequence is a woman in her twenties or thirties with primary liver carcinoma and hepatitis B virus infection. The rearrangement joins TRBV11-2 to TRBJ2-5, with D maybe TRBD1 (5 bases). The CDR3 coding sequence is TGTGCCAGCAGCTTAGACCGGAAAGGGGTGCCACAAGAGAGCCAGTACTTC. Translated, it gives CASSLDRKGVPQESQYF.